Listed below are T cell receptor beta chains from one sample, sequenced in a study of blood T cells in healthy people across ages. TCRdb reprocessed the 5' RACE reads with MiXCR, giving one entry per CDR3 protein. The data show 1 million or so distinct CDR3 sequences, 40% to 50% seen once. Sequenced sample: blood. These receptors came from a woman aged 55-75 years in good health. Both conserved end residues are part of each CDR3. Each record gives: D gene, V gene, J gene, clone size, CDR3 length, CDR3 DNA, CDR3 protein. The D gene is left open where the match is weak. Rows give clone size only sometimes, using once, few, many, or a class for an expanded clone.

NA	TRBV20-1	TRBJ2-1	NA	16	TGCAGTGCTAAGGTGTGGGGGCAGGGGAGCCGTGATGAGCAGTTCTTC	CSAKVWGQGSRDEQFF
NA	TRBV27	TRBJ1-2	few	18	TGTGCCAGCAGTTTATCTCCGTTCGGAGGGCACGAACGGCAGGGCTACACCTTC	CASSLSPFGGHERQGYTF
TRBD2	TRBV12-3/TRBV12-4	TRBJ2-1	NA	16	TGTGCCAGCAGTTCCACTAGCGGGAGAGGGTACAATGAGCAGTTCTTC	CASSSTSGRGYNEQFF
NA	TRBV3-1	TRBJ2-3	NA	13	TGTGCCAGCAGCCCCAGACTAGACGCTACGCAGTATTTT	CASSPRLDATQYF
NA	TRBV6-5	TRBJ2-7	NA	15	TGTGCCAGCAGTTATGAAGCCAACGGATTCTACGAGCAGTACTTC	CASSYEANGFYEQYF
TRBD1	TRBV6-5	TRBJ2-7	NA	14	TGTGCCAGCAGCGGACAGGGGGTTGACTACGAGCAGTACTTC	CASSGQGVDYEQYF
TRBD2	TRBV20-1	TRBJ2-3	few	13	TGCAGTGCTAGTCCCGGACTAGCGGGAATCGAGTATTTT	CSASPGLAGIEYF
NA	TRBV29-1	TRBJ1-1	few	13	TGCAGCGTTGCGGGAGGGGCGGGGGCTGAAGCTTTCTTT	CSVAGGAGAEAFF
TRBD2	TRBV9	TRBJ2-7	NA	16	TGTGCCAGCAGCGTAGCGGTGGCGGGGGGTATCTACGAGCAGTACTTC	CASSVAVAGGIYEQYF
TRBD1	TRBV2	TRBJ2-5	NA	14	TGTGCCAGCAGTGTCGGGACAGTCCCTGGGACCCAGTACTTC	CASSVGTVPGTQYF
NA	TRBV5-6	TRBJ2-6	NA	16	TGTGCCAGCAGGACCACAGCCATCGGAGGGGCCAACGTCCTGACTTTC	CASRTTAIGGANVLTF
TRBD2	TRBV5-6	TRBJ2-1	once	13	TGTGCCAGCAGCTTTGAGGCGGGAGATGAGCAGTTCTTC	CASSFEAGDEQFF
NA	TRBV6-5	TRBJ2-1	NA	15	TGTGCCAGCAGTTACGGAGGGGGCCTTTACAATGAGCAGTTCTTC	CASSYGGGLYNEQFF
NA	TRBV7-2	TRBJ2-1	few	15	TGTGCCAGCAGCTTAGCGGTGCGGTCCTACAATGAGCAGTTCTTC	CASSLAVRSYNEQFF
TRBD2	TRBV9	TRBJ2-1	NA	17	TGTGCCAGCAGCCCGACGACTAGCGGGAGCTCCTACAATGAGCAGTTCTTC	CASSPTTSGSSYNEQFF
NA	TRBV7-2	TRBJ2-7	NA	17	TGTGCCAGCAGCTCCCCCAGGGGGGTCGTACGTCCCTTCGAGCAGTACTTC	CASSSPRGVVRPFEQYF
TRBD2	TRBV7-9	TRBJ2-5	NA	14	TGTGCCTCGACTAGCGGGAATGTCCAAGAGACCCAGTACTTC	CASTSGNVQETQYF
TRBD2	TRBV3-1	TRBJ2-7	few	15	TGTGCCAGCAGCCACTCGGGACTAGCGGGGGAGGAGCAGTACTTC	CASSHSGLAGEEQYF
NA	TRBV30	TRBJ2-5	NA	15	TGTGCCTGGAGTGTAGTTCCAGGGACTCAAGAGACCCAGTACTTC	CAWSVVPGTQETQYF
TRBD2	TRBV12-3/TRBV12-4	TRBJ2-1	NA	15	TGTGCCAGCCTGGCAATTAGCGGGTATTACAATGAGCAGTTCTTC	CASLAISGYYNEQFF
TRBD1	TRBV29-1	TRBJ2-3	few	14	TGCAGCGTTGAAAGCAGGGGGCGCACAGATACGCAGTATTTT	CSVESRGRTDTQYF
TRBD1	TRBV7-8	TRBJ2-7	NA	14	TGTGCCAGCAGTGAAGACAGGGGAAGGCTAGGGCAGTACTTC	CASSEDRGRLGQYF
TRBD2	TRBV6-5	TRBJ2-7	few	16	TGTGCCAGCAGTTACTCGTTTGGCGGGAGCTCCTATGAGCAGTACTTC	CASSYSFGGSSYEQYF
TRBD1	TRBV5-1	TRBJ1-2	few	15	TGCGCCAGCAGCTTGGCCGGGACAGATAACTATGGCTACACCTTC	CASSLAGTDNYGYTF
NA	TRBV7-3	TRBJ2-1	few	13	TGTGCCAGCGGGGGTACCTCCTACAATGAGCAGTTCTTC	CASGGTSYNEQFF
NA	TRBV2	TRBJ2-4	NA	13	TGTGCCAGCAGTGACAATCGTCCCCGTATTCAGTACTTC	CASSDNRPRIQYF
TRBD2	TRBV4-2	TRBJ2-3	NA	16	TGTGCCAGCAGCCGCGCCGGGACTACTATCACAGATACGCAGTATTTT	CASSRAGTTITDTQYF
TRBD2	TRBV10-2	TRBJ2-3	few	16	TGCGCCAGCAGTGAGATCCTAGCGGGAGGGACAGATACGCAGTATTTT	CASSEILAGGTDTQYF
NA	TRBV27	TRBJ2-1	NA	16	TGTGCCAGCAGTTTTGCCTCCGGGGGGCGGTACAATGAGCAGTTCTTC	CASSFASGGRYNEQFF
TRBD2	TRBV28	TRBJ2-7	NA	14	TGTGCCAGCAGTGCGGGAGTAAGGTTACGTGAGCAGTACTTC	CASSAGVRLREQYF
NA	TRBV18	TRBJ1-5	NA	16	TGTGCCAGCTCAAAGGGTCGGGCCTATAGCAATCAGCCCCAGCATTTT	CASSKGRAYSNQPQHF
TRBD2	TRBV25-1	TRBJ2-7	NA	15	TGTGCCAGCAGCGAAGGGACTAGAGGTCCCTACGAGCAGTACTTC	CASSEGTRGPYEQYF
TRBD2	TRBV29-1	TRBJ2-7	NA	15	TGCAGCGTTGAAGGGGTACTAGCGGGTAATAATGAGCAGTACTTC	CSVEGVLAGNNEQYF
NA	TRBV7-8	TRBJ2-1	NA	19	TGTGCCAGCAGCTTAATGAATACGGGGATGGGGGCCGGTCGCAATGAGCAGTTCTTC	CASSLMNTGMGAGRNEQFF
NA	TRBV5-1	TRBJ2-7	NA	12	TGCGCCAGCAGCACCGAATACTACGAGCAGTACTTC	CASSTEYYEQYF
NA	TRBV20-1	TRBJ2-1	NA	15	TGCAGTGCTAGGTCGGAAAAAAGCTCCTACAATGAGCAGTTCTTC	CSARSEKSSYNEQFF
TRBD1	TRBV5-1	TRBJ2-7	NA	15	TGCGCCAGCAGCTTTGGACAGGGGTTGGGCTACGAGCAGTACTTC	CASSFGQGLGYEQYF
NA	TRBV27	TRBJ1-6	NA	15	TGTGCCAGCAGCCCGGTCAACAGGGTTAATTCACCCCTCCACTTT	CASSPVNRVNSPLHF
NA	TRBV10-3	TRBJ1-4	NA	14	TGTGCCATCAGTGAGTCCCCAGGGCGTGAAAAACTGTTTTTT	CAISESPGREKLFF
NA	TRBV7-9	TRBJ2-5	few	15	TGTGCCAGCAGCACGCAGGGGGGAGTCCAAGAGACCCAGTACTTC	CASSTQGGVQETQYF
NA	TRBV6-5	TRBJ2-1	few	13	TGTGCCAGCAGTTACTCACAAATCCATGAGCAGTTCTTC	CASSYSQIHEQFF
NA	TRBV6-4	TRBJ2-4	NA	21	TGTGCCAGCAGAGGCGTGGGGCCCGTATTCTTTCGTAAGCTAGCCAAAAACATTCAGTACTTC	CASRGVGPVFFRKLAKNIQYF
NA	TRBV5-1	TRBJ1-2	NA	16	TGCGCCAGCAGCTTGGCCGGCCAAATGGAAAGCTATGGCTACACCTTC	CASSLAGQMESYGYTF
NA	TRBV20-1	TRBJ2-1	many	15	TGCAGTGCTAGAGATCTAAAGGCTCCACGATATGAGCAGTTCTTC	CSARDLKAPRYEQFF
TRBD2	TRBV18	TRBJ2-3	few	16	TGTGCCAGCTCACCATGGCGGGAGGGCGTCGCAGATACGCAGTATTTT	CASSPWREGVADTQYF